Following are 19 T cell receptor beta chains from one sample sequenced in a study of T cell clones after liver transplantation. Generated by immunoSEQ multiplex PCR, the TCRdb table keeps only in-frame clones and is missing some. The data show 75,000 to 85,000 clones, roughly 83% seen once. The sample here was CD4+ T cells from blood, taken at the 22-month timepoint. The receptors come from a human patient who received a liver transplant. Some T cells may be the graft donor's.

This chain links TRBV5-1 with TRBJ1-2; unclear D gene. This CDR3 has 12 amino acids. V lost 4 bases and J 10 bases, leaving 14 bases between the germline ends. Germline assignment: CDR1 SGHRS and CDR2 YFSETQ. DNA of the CDR3: TGCGCCAGCAGCGGAGGGCGGCATTCCTACACCTTC. Encoded protein: CASSGGRHSYTF.

The genes are TRBV5-1 and TRBJ1-6; 7 nucleotides match TRBD1. The CDR3 is 15 amino acids. From germline, CDR1 is SGHRS and CDR2 YFSETQ. The ends lost 4 bases at V and 7 bases at J; junction bases unmatched: 8. CDR3 residues: CASSRGDSDNSPLHF. Here the CDR3 DNA reads TGCGCCAGCAGCCGGGGGGACAGCGACAATTCACCCCTCCACTTT.

The table lists this clone with a count of one. V is TRBV6-5 and J is TRBJ2-2; 10 nucleotides align to TRBD1. In germline, CDR1 is MNHEY, CDR2 SVGAGI. This CDR3 region has 15 residues. V was pared by 7 bases and J by 4 bases, with 6 bases of the junction left unmatched. The CDR3 region is CASIPGQGFTGELFF. CDR3 nucleotide sequence: TGTGCCAGCATCCCGGGACAGGGGTTCACCGGGGAGCTGTTTTTT.

The V call is TRBV5-1, the J call TRBJ2-3, with 8 bases identical to TRBD2. Germline CDR1 is SGHRS and CDR2 is YFSETQ. CDR3 length equals 14 residues. J was trimmed by 4 bases and V by 5 bases; bases with no gene match: 6. In DNA form, the CDR3 reads TGCGCCAGCAGTTCGGGGCGGGAGGCAGATACGCAGTATTTT. Its translation: CASSSGREADTQYF.

J is TRBJ2-7 and V is TRBV5-5, with TRBD1 matching 10 bases. The V and J ends lost 2 bases and 4 bases, in that order; junction bases with no gene match: 6. This CDR3 region has 15 residues. Germline V CDR1 and CDR2: SGHKS, YYEKEE (reference sequence). The CDR3 DNA reads as TGTGCCAGCAGCTTTCCCGGGACAGGGGTGTACGAGCAGTACTTC. Protein sequence: CASSFPGTGVYEQYF.

This chain connects TRBV19 to TRBJ1-1; no reliable D call. The CDR3 contains 12 residues. From germline, CDR1 is LNHDA and CDR2 SQIVND (reference sequence). V lost 4 bases to trimming and J lost 1 base, with 4 bases between them. As DNA, the CDR3 is TGTGCCAGTAGTACAGGGAACACTGAAGCTTTCTTT. Its protein product is CASSTGNTEAFF. The full variable domain, in which reference TRBV19 and TRBJ1-1 provide the parts outside the CDR3, is DGGITQSPKYLFRKEGQNVTLSCEQNLNHDAMYWYRQDPGQGLRLIYYSQIVNDFQKGDIAEGYSVSREKKESFPLTVTSAQKNPTAFYLCASSTGNTEAFFGQGTRLTVV.

The rearrangement uses TRBV7-6 and TRBJ2-1; TRBD2 aligns across 9 bases. The ends lost 3 bases at V and 7 bases at J; junction bases unmatched: 13. This CDR3 region has 17 residues. Germline CDR1 reads SGHVS; CDR2 reads FNYEAQ. CDR3 in amino acids: CASSFGYSGSLQNEQFF. CDR3 nucleotide sequence: TGTGCCAGCAGCTTTGGATATAGCGGGAGTCTACAGAATGAGCAGTTCTTC.

V and J are TRBV7-9 and TRBJ2-3; the D is unclear. Germline assignment: CDR1 SEHNR and CDR2 FQNEAQ (reference sequence). Trimming pared 1 base from V and 6 bases from J, leaving 14 bases between. The CDR3 spans 15 residues. The CDR3, as DNA: TGTGCCAGCAGCTTAGAAGGCGCCCGGGCGGATACGCAGTATTTT. Its protein product is CASSLEGARADTQYF.

The chain carries TRBV9 and TRBJ2-7; 8 bases match TRBD2. Trimming took 4 bases from V and 2 from J; bases not matched to a gene: 8. The CDR3 has 15 amino acids. The germline CDR1 and CDR2 sequences are SGDLS and YYNGEE. The CDR3 spells CASSPGAGGTYEQYF. CDR3 DNA: TGTGCCAGCAGCCCAGGGGCGGGAGGTACCTACGAGCAGTACTTC. Full variable domain (remainder filled in from reference TRBV9 and TRBJ2-7): DSGVTQTPKHLITATGQRVTLRCSPRSGDLSVYWYQQSLDQGLQFLIQYYNGEERAKGNILERFSAQQFPDLHSELNLSSLELGDSALYFCASSPGAGGTYEQYFGPGTRLTVT.

This chain uses TRBV7-3 with TRBJ2-6; 16 nucleotides match TRBD2. Germline CDR1 SGHTA, CDR2 FQGTGA. This CDR3 contains 20 residues. Trimming cost V 5 bases and J 4 bases; bases outside gene matches: 11. The CDR3 sequence is CASSIKPGLAGGRGANVLTF. CDR3 coding DNA: TGTGCCAGCAGCATTAAGCCGGGACTAGCGGGAGGGCGAGGGGCCAACGTCCTGACTTTC.

The CDR3 sequence: CASSPDRVSTDTQYF. The CDR3 DNA follows: TGTGCCAGCAGCCCCGACAGAGTATCCACAGATACGCAGTATTTT. The J gene is TRBJ2-3, the V gene TRBV5-4, with D possibly matching TRBD1 (5 bases). The CDR3 totals 15 residues. Trimming took off 4 bases at V and 2 bases at J, with 14 bases between the two ends. Germline values: CDR1 SGHNT, CDR2 YYREEE (reference sequence).

The chain couples TRBV27 to TRBJ1-5; TRBD1 matches at 8 bases. The CDR3 sequence is 16 residues long. Germline CDR1 and CDR2: MNHEY and SMNVEV (reference sequence). The ends lost 6 bases at V and 0 bases at J; junction bases unmatched: 7. The CDR3 DNA sequence: TGTGCCAGCAGATGGGGGGGACAGGATAGCAATCAGCCCCAGCATTTT. This translates into CASRWGGQDSNQPQHF.

DNA of the CDR3: TGTGCCAGCAGCTTGTACAGCTCAGAGACCCAGTACTTC. Translated: CASSLYSSETQYF. The V call is TRBV5-4, the J call TRBJ2-5; no definite D call. CDR1 SGHNT and CDR2 YYREEE come from the germline V gene (reference sequence). Trimming left V 1 base short and J 4 bases short, with 8 bases between. CDR3 length: 13 residues.

The J gene is TRBJ1-2, the V gene TRBV30; D remains ambiguous. Trimming left V 2 bases short and J 0 bases short, with 7 bases between. The length of the CDR3 is 13 residues. CDR1 and CDR2 from the germline V gene are GTSNPN and SVGIG (reference sequence). CDR3 bases: TGTGCCTGGAGTCGGAATTCTAACTATGGCTACACCTTC. This encodes CAWSRNSNYGYTF.

The chain is built from TRBV4-3 and TRBJ1-3, with D possibly being TRBD1 (5 bases). In germline, CDR1 is LGHNA, CDR2 YSLEER. V shed 0 bases and J shed 2 bases, with 8 bases lying between them. The CDR3 runs 15 residues. The CDR3 nucleotides are TGCGCCAGCAGCCAAGAAGGCAGGGCTGGAAACACCATATATTTT. Translated: CASSQEGRAGNTIYF.

The chain employs TRBV5-1 and TRBJ1-1, with D unresolved. The V gene lost 0 bases and the J gene lost 6 bases, with 12 bases spanning the gap. The V gene's germline CDR1 is SGHRS and CDR2 YFSETQ. This CDR3 contains 14 residues. The CDR3 spells CASSLGSVEPEAFF. The DNA for the CDR3 is TGCGCCAGCAGCTTGGGTTCGGTAGAGCCTGAAGCTTTCTTT.

The chain has TRBV6-5 and TRBJ2-7; perhaps D is TRBD1 or TRBD2 (5 bases each). The CDR3 extends over 13 amino acids. Looked up from germline, CDR1 is MNHEY and CDR2 is SVGAGI. V lost 5 bases and J 6 bases, leaving 14 bases between the germline ends. The CDR3 loop is CASSPGTASEQYF. The CDR3 nucleotides are TGTGCCAGCAGTCCTGGGACGGCGAGCGAGCAGTACTTC.

This clone was found a few times. This chain uses TRBV5-1 with TRBJ2-2; TRBD2 agrees at 7 bases. Losses at the gene ends were 2 bases for V and 3 bases for J; bases not matched to a gene: 7. Germline V gene lookup returns CDR1 SGHRS and CDR2 YFSETQ. This CDR3 is 16 amino acids long. The CDR3 sequence is CASSFASGTDTGELFF. In nucleotides, the CDR3 is TGCGCCAGCAGCTTCGCTAGCGGTACCGACACCGGGGAGCTGTTTTTT. The complete variable domain, with remaining parts taken from reference TRBV5-1 and TRBJ2-2, reads KAGVTQTPRYLIKTRGQQVTLSCSPISGHRSVSWYQQTPGQGLQFLFEYFSETQRNKGNFPGRFSGRQFSNSRSEMNVSTLELGDSALYLCASSFASGTDTGELFFGEGSRLTVL.

The V call is TRBV5-1, the J call TRBJ1-5; 8 bases are a match to TRBD1. This CDR3 is 15 amino acids long. J lost 0 bases, V lost 5 bases, and 4 bases had no gene match. Germline CDR1 and CDR2: SGHRS and YFSETQ. The CDR3 sequence is CASRLTGDSNQPQHF. CDR3 nucleotides: TGCGCCAGCAGGCTGACAGGGGATAGCAATCAGCCCCAGCATTTT. The full variable domain, completed using reference TRBV5-1 and TRBJ1-5, is KAGVTQTPRYLIKTRGQQVTLSCSPISGHRSVSWYQQTPGQGLQFLFEYFSETQRNKGNFPGRFSGRQFSNSRSEMNVSTLELGDSALYLCASRLTGDSNQPQHFGDGTRLSIL.